A single sample gave rise to the 5 T cell receptor beta chains below, sequenced in a study of blood T cell repertoires in COVID-19. Data came from immunoSEQ multiplex PCR; TCRdb stores just in-frame clones and leaves some out. The table has fewer than 450,000 clones, about 90% seen once. The source material was PBMCs or T cells enriched from blood (not recorded which). The receptors were sampled from a woman in her twenties or thirties who had recovered from COVID-19.

The chain recombines TRBV30 with TRBJ2-7; 8 positions match TRBD1. This CDR3 has 11 amino acids. The ends lost 5 bases at V and 6 bases at J; junction bases unmatched: 3. CDR1 GTSNPN and CDR2 SVGIG come from the germline V gene (reference sequence). Here the CDR3 reads CAWVTGVEQYF. As DNA, the CDR3 is TGTGCCTGGGTGACAGGGGTCGAGCAGTACTTC. The full variable domain, with the rest looked up from reference TRBV30 and TRBJ2-7, is SQTIHQWPATLVQPVGSPLSLECTVEGTSNPNLYWYRQAAGRGLQLLFYSVGIGQISSEVPQNLSASRPQDRQFILSSKKLLLSDSGFYLCAWVTGVEQYFGPGTRLTVT.

The V gene is TRBV19, the J gene TRBJ2-5; possibly TRBD1 for D (5 bases). CDR1 is LNHDA and CDR2 is SQIVND in the germline V gene (reference sequence). The length of the CDR3 is 13 residues. V was shortened by 7 bases and J by 5 bases, with 14 bases between the two germline ends. CDR3 protein: CASKGRVDETQYF. The CDR3 DNA follows: TGTGCCAGTAAGGGCAGGGTGGACGAGACCCAGTACTTC.

Turning to this clone: Other DNA sequences of this sample code for an identical CDR3. The J gene is TRBJ2-7, the V gene TRBV5-1, with TRBD1 matching 7 bases. After removal of 0 bases from V and 3 bases from J, the junction contained 3 bases not matched to a gene. This CDR3 contains 14 residues. Germline CDR1 and CDR2: SGHRS and YFSETQ. The CDR3 DNA sequence: TGCGCCAGCAGCTTGGACAGGGGCGGCTACGAGCAGTACTTC. Translation gives CASSLDRGGYEQYF.

J is TRBJ2-7 and V is TRBV2; TRBD1 agrees at 7 bases. Losses at the gene ends were 2 bases for V and 2 bases for J; bases not matched to a gene: 6. This CDR3 is 15 amino acids long. Germline V lookup: CDR1 SNHLY, CDR2 FYNNEI. CDR3 amino acids: CASSENTGQPYEQYF. CDR3 coding DNA: TGTGCCAGCAGTGAAAATACGGGACAGCCCTACGAGCAGTACTTC. Variable domain in full (rest from reference TRBV2 and TRBJ2-7): EPEVTQTPSHQVTQMGQEVILRCVPISNHLYFYWYRQILGQKVEFLVSFYNNEISEKSEIFDDQFSVERPDGSNFTLKIRSTKLEDSAMYFCASSENTGQPYEQYFGPGTRLTVT.

V usage is TRBV28 and J usage is TRBJ2-5; D uncertain. The CDR3 length is 13 residues. CDR1 and CDR2 (germline): MDHEN, SYDVKM. V was clipped by 5 bases and J by 0 bases, with 7 bases between them. The CDR3 is CASSLEYQETQYF. CDR3 DNA: TGTGCCAGCAGTCTAGAGTACCAAGAGACCCAGTACTTC.